This T cell receptor beta chain was documented in a study of T cell responses to AZD1222 COVID-19 vaccine. Study conclusions and caveats: Across the whole spike, CD4 TCRs peaked at regions 160-218 and 743-854. Unmutated variant regions reportedly attract nearly half of all spike-specific TCRs. Only 6 or 7 people who got AZD1222 tested seropositive at baseline.

CDR3 size: 15 residues. Germline V CDR1 and CDR2: MNHEY, SVGEGT. J gave up 5 bases and V 6 bases, and 10 bases lay outside the gene matches. Generated by immunoSEQ multiplex PCR, the TCRdb table keeps only in-frame clones and is missing some. The sample lists over 65,000 clones; roughly 80% were seen once. As concerns this clone: Its matching antigen is unknown.

The sequenced sample was peripheral blood, obtained on day 0 of AZD1222 vaccination. The rearrangement links TRBV6-2 or TRBV6-3 to TRBJ2-1, with 7 bases aligning to TRBD2. The TCR originated in an adult in good health. This CDR3 is CASSSTGTNDNEQFF. CDR3 bases: TGTGCCAGCAGCTCGACTGGGACTAATGACAATGAGCAGTTCTTC.